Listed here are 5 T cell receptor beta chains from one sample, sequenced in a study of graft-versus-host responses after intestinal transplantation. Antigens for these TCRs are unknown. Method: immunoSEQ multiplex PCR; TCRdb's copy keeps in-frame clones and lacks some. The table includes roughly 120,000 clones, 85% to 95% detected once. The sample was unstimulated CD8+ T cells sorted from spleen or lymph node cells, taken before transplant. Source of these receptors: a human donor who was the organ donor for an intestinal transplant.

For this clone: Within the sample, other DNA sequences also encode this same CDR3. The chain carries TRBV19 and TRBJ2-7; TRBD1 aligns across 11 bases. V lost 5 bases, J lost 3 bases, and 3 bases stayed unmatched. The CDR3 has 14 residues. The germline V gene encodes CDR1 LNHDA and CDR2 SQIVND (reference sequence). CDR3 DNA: TGTGCCAGTAGTCCGGGGACAGGGGGCTACGAGCAGTACTTC. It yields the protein CASSPGTGGYEQYF.

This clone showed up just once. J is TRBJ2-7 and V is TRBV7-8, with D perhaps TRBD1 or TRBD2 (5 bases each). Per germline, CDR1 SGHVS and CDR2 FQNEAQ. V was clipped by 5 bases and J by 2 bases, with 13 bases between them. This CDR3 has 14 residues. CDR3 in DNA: TGTGCCAGCAGCCCGCCGGGACGAACCTACGAGCAGTACTTC. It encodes CASSPPGRTYEQYF.

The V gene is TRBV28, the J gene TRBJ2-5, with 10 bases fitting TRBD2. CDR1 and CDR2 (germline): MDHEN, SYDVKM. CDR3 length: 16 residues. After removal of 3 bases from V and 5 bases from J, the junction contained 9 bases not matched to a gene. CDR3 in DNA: TGTGCCAGCAGTTTGGAAGCGGGAGGGCCTCGGGAGACCCAGTACTTC. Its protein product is CASSLEAGGPRETQYF.

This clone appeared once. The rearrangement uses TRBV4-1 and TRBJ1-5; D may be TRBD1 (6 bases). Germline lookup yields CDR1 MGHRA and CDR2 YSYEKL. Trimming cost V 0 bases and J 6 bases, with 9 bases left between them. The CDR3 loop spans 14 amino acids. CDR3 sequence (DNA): TGCGCCAGCAGCCAAGATAGGGGGTTTCAGCCCCAGCATTTT. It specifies CASSQDRGFQPQHF.

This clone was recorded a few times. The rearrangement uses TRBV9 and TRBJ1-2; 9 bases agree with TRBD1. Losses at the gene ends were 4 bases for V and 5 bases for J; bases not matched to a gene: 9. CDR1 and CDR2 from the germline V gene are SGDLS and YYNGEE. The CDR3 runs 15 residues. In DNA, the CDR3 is TGTGCCAGCAGCCCCCGGGACAGGGAATGGTATGGCTACACCTTC. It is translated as CASSPRDREWYGYTF.